This T cell receptor beta chain is drawn from a study of cytomegalovirus exposure and HLA in healthy donors. Each of the donors was a healthy bone marrow donor. To note about this clone: Its antigen is still unknown.

Germline-derived CDR1 and CDR2 are GTSNPN and SVGIG (reference sequence). V gave up 1 base and J gave up 5 bases; unmatched junction bases: 13. CDR3 length equals 16 residues. Study outcomes and limitations: Later analysis demonstrated an association between a missense DCLRE1C variant and TCR beta V- and J-gene trimming. An analysis done earlier found most TCR beta V segments productive about 87% or about 30% of the time. Rarity marked most TCR sequences, yet some public TCRs occurred in many donors.

Primers for the PCR totalled 60 Vbeta and 13 Jbeta. Here immunoSEQ multiplex PCR was the method, and the copy in TCRdb shows in-frame clones only, minus some. The table records around 170,000 clones, roughly 79% of them present only once. The receptor's source is a man aged 40-49 years in good health and CMV-seronegative. The sequenced sample consisted of PBMCs. This chain uses TRBV30 with TRBJ2-7, with 8 bases fitting TRBD2. This CDR3 is CAWSDGHREGPDEQYF. In DNA, the CDR3 is TGTGCCTGGAGTGATGGCCATCGGGAGGGCCCCGACGAGCAGTACTTC.